The rows below give T cell receptor beta chains drawn from one sample of a study of blood T cell repertoires in COVID-19. The protocol was immunoSEQ multiplex PCR, while the TCRdb copy is restricted to in-frame clones and leaves out a portion. The table includes about 170,000 clones, roughly 81% detected once. Source material: peripheral blood. The receptors were gathered from a woman older than 75 with COVID-19, enrolled during active disease. The CDR3 runs from the conserved cysteine through the conserved F or W. Fields, in order: J gene, D gene, clone size, V gene, CDR3 length, CDR3 protein, CDR3 DNA. A D gene is named only where the DNA matches it firmly. Clone size is given for some rows only: seen once, a few or many times, or a class if the clone is expanded.

TRBJ2-1	-	-	TRBV3-1/TRBV3-2	15	CASSQDRVVYNEQFF	TGTGCCAGCAGCCAAGATCGTGTAGTCTACAATGAGCAGTTCTTC
TRBJ1-4	-	-	TRBV2	12	CASNIQEEKLFF	TGTGCCAGCAATATCCAGGAAGAAAAACTGTTTTTT
TRBJ2-1	-	-	TRBV5-1	14	CASSLQGRSNEQFF	TGCGCCAGCAGCTTGCAGGGGCGGTCCAATGAGCAGTTCTTC
TRBJ2-7	TRBD2	-	TRBV11-2	13	CASSFGRGDEQYF	TGTGCCAGCAGCTTCGGGAGGGGAGACGAGCAGTACTTC
TRBJ1-2	-	-	TRBV19	13	CASSPHHREGYTF	TGTGCCAGTAGTCCACACCACAGGGAAGGCTACACCTTC
TRBJ1-5	TRBD1	-	TRBV25-1	15	CASSDAGGRNQPQHF	TGTGCCAGCAGTGATGCAGGGGGGCGCAATCAGCCCCAGCATTTT
TRBJ2-5	TRBD2	-	TRBV9	14	CASSVSGGGETQYF	TGTGCCAGCAGCGTTAGCGGGGGAGGAGAGACCCAGTACTTC
TRBJ1-5	-	-	TRBV30	13	CAWSTGGGQPQHF	TGTGCCTGGAGTACGGGGGGTGGCCAGCCCCAGCATTTT
TRBJ1-2	-	-	TRBV29-1	14	CSVEDEVRGYGYTF	TGCAGCGTTGAAGATGAGGTCCGGGGCTATGGCTACACCTTC
TRBJ2-5	TRBD1	-	TRBV5-1	14	CASNPLGGAETQYF	TGCGCCAGCAATCCGCTAGGGGGCGCGGAGACCCAGTACTTC
TRBJ2-7	TRBD1	once	TRBV4-1	14	CASSQRDRDDEQYF	TGCGCCAGCAGCCAGAGGGACAGGGACGACGAGCAGTACTTC
TRBJ2-1	-	-	TRBV9	15	CASSPQGLPQYEQFF	TGTGCCAGCAGCCCCCAGGGACTCCCACAATATGAGCAGTTCTTC
TRBJ2-7	TRBD2	-	TRBV29-1	14	CSVERTSGKGEQYF	TGCAGCGTTGAGAGGACTAGCGGGAAGGGCGAGCAGTACTTC
TRBJ2-3	-	-	TRBV29-1	18	CSVEDRRVHLKFTDTQYF	TGCAGCGTTGAAGATCGACGGGTACACCTTAAATTCACAGATACGCAGTATTTT
TRBJ2-1	TRBD2	-	TRBV5-1	13	CASKNGPGLEQFF	TGCGCCAGCAAAAACGGACCGGGACTAGAGCAGTTCTTC
TRBJ1-1	-	-	TRBV5-8	15	CASSVDGQRNTEAFF	TGTGCCAGCAGCGTCGACGGACAGAGGAACACTGAAGCTTTCTTT
TRBJ2-7	-	few	TRBV3-1/TRBV3-2	12	CASSSQGDEQYF	TGTGCCAGCAGCTCCCAAGGAGACGAGCAGTACTTC
TRBJ2-5	TRBD1	-	TRBV19	14	CASSITGTEETQYF	TGTGCCAGTAGTATCACGGGGACAGAAGAGACCCAGTACTTC
TRBJ2-1	TRBD2	-	TRBV6-2/TRBV6-3	15	CASSLSGSSYNEQFF	TGTGCCAGCAGCCTTAGCGGGAGCTCCTACAATGAGCAGTTCTTC
TRBJ1-4	TRBD1	-	TRBV4-3	16	CASSQHNRGIWGKLFF	TGCGCCAGCAGCCAACACAACAGGGGGATATGGGGTAAACTGTTTTTT
TRBJ1-2	TRBD1	-	TRBV6-6	17	CASSPSSNPGQEYGYTF	TGTGCCAGCAGTCCTTCTTCAAATCCGGGACAGGAGTATGGCTACACCTTC
TRBJ2-7	TRBD1	-	TRBV18	17	CASSPQRQGIPAYEQYF	TGTGCCAGCTCACCACAAAGACAGGGTATTCCAGCGTACGAGCAGTACTTC
TRBJ1-3	-	-	TRBV4-3	14	CASSPQGLGNTIYF	TGCGCCAGCAGCCCACAGGGCTTGGGAAACACCATATATTTT
TRBJ1-6	-	-	TRBV7-3	13	CASSLGFNSPLHF	TGTGCCAGCAGCTTAGGCTTCAATTCACCCCTCCACTTT
TRBJ2-3	-	-	TRBV29-1	12	CSASKGGDTQYF	TGCAGCGCCTCCAAGGGAGGTGATACGCAGTATTTT
TRBJ2-7	TRBD2	-	TRBV5-6	16	CASSFGPSGGAYEQYF	TGTGCCAGCAGCTTTGGGCCTAGCGGGGGGGCCTACGAGCAGTACTTC
TRBJ1-4	-	few	TRBV19	14	CASSIGGGFEKLFF	TGTGCCAGTAGTATCGGTGGAGGCTTTGAAAAACTGTTTTTT
TRBJ2-3	TRBD2	-	TRBV5-6	18	CASSLAGLAGPSTDTQYF	TGTGCCAGCAGCTTGGCGGGACTAGCGGGACCGAGCACAGATACGCAGTATTTT
TRBJ2-2	-	-	TRBV12-3/TRBV12-4	13	CASSGGNTGELFF	TGTGCCAGCTCCGGGGGGAACACCGGGGAGCTGTTTTTT
TRBJ2-6	-	-	TRBV24-1	16	CATSDYRGSGANVLTF	TGTGCCACCAGTGATTATAGGGGGTCTGGGGCCAACGTCCTGACTTTC
TRBJ2-5	-	-	TRBV28	14	CASSSATGLETQYF	TGTGCCAGCAGCTCGGCAACAGGTCTTGAGACCCAGTACTTC
TRBJ2-5	-	-	TRBV30	15	CAWSASPGIQETQYF	TGTGCCTGGAGTGCAAGTCCCGGGATCCAAGAGACCCAGTACTTC
TRBJ2-3	-	-	TRBV9	14	CASSVMSGADTQYF	TGTGCCAGCAGCGTAATGTCGGGGGCAGATACGCAGTATTTT
TRBJ2-2	TRBD2	-	TRBV9	16	CASSVGSGVGTGELFF	TGTGCCAGCAGCGTAGGAAGCGGGGTAGGAACCGGGGAGCTGTTTTTT
TRBJ1-2	TRBD1	-	TRBV4-3	16	CASSQDPRTGIYGYTF	TGCGCCAGCAGCCAAGATCCAAGGACAGGGATCTATGGCTACACCTTC
TRBJ2-1	TRBD2	-	TRBV7-9	19	CASSLESLASSISYNEQFF	TGTGCCAGCAGCTTAGAATCACTAGCGAGTTCAATCTCCTACAATGAGCAGTTCTTC
TRBJ1-2	TRBD1	-	TRBV19	15	CASSPRQGTSSGYTF	TGTGCCAGTAGTCCAAGACAGGGTACTTCTTCCGGCTACACCTTC
TRBJ2-1	TRBD2	-	TRBV5-1	14	CASGLTSGTNEQFF	TGCGCCAGCGGCTTGACTAGCGGAACCAATGAGCAGTTCTTC
TRBJ2-3	-	-	TRBV18	18	CASSPRPGGDIGTDTQYF	TGTGCCAGCTCACCGAGGCCCGGAGGGGATATTGGCACAGATACGCAGTATTTT
TRBJ1-6	TRBD1	-	TRBV7-2	15	CASSPRTGANSPLHF	TGTGCCAGCAGCCCCCGGACAGGGGCTAATTCACCCCTCCACTTT
TRBJ2-1	TRBD1	-	TRBV5-6	15	CASSRRDSVYNEQFF	TGTGCCAGCAGCCGCCGGGACAGTGTATACAATGAGCAGTTCTTC
TRBJ2-1	TRBD1	-	TRBV5-1	14	CASSRDSSYNEQFF	TGCGCCAGCAGCCGGGACAGTTCCTACAATGAGCAGTTCTTC
TRBJ1-2	TRBD1	few	TRBV6-5	14	CASQTETGVHGYTF	TGTGCCAGCCAGACCGAGACAGGGGTACATGGCTACACCTTC
TRBJ1-2	TRBD1	-	TRBV27	15	CASSLYRGANYGYTF	TGTGCCAGCAGTTTATACAGGGGAGCTAACTATGGCTACACCTTC
TRBJ1-1	-	-	TRBV6-2/TRBV6-3	14	CASSYRPGNTEAFF	TGTGCCAGCAGTTACCGCCCAGGGAACACTGAAGCTTTCTTT
TRBJ1-2	-	-	TRBV5-1	14	CASSLAPAGNGYTF	TGCGCCAGCAGCTTGGCCCCGGCGGGGAATGGCTACACCTTC
TRBJ2-2	TRBD1	-	TRBV6-2/TRBV6-3	15	CASSRTGVNTGELFF	TGTGCCAGCAGTCGGACAGGAGTCAACACCGGGGAGCTGTTTTTT
TRBJ1-6	TRBD1	-	TRBV9	17	CASSAGQGRSYNSPLHF	TGTGCCAGCAGTGCCGGACAGGGCCGATCCTATAATTCACCCCTCCACTTT
TRBJ2-1	-	-	TRBV11-2	15	CASSLSGTSYNEQFF	TGTGCCAGCAGCCTAAGCGGTACATCCTACAATGAGCAGTTCTTC
TRBJ2-2	-	-	TRBV7-2	16	CASSLLGPTGPGELFF	TGTGCCAGCAGCCTCCTCGGCCCAACAGGGCCCGGGGAGCTGTTTTTT
TRBJ2-3	TRBD1	-	TRBV28	15	CASSSVQGMGDTQYF	TGTGCCAGCAGTTCAGTACAGGGGATGGGAGATACGCAGTATTTT
TRBJ1-2	-	few	TRBV5-4	14	CASSLGASNYGYTF	TGTGCCAGCAGCTTAGGGGCTTCGAACTATGGCTACACCTTC
TRBJ2-3	TRBD1	-	TRBV2	13	CASSGGTGDTQYF	TGTGCCAGCAGCGGCGGGACAGGGGATACGCAGTATTTT
TRBJ2-1	-	-	TRBV15	14	CATSGLTGLFEQFF	TGTGCCACCAGCGGATTGACAGGACTCTTTGAGCAGTTCTTC